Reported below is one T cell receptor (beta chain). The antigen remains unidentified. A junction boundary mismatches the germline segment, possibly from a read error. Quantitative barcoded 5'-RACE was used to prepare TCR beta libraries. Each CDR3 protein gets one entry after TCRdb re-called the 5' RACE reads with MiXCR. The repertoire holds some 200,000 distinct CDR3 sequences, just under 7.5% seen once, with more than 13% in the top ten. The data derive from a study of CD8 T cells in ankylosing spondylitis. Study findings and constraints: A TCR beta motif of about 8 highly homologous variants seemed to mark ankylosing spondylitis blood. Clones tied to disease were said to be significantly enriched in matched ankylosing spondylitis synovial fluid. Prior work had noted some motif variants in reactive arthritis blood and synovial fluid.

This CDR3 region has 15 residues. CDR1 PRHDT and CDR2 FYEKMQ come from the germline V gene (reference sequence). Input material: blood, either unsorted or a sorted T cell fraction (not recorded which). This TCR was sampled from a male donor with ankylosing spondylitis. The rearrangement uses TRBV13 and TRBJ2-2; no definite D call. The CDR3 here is CPSSFRARSTGELFF. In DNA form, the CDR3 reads TGTCCCAGCAGCTTCCGGGCGAGGTCCACCGGGGAGCTGTTTTTT.